Given below is one TCR beta chain in context. Germline V gene lookup returns CDR1 MNHEY and CDR2 SVGAGI. J lost 6 bases, V lost 7 bases, and 5 bases had no gene match. The CDR3 has 12 amino acids. The data belong to a study of shared clonotypes between healthy human individuals. Looking at the study overall: Every donor yielded three CD4 naive, three CD4 memory, two CD8 naive and one CD8 memory plate.

TCRdb keeps only in-frame clones here, not all; method: immunoSEQ multiplex PCR. The repertoire holds 2.3 million or so clones, with more than 80% as singletons. All participating donors were Caucasian adults from Nashville, Tennessee. Material for sequencing was naive CD4+ T cells from PBMCs. The sample's subset: CD45RA+ positively selected. This chain joins TRBV6-5 and TRBJ2-7; 8 bases align to TRBD1. The source is a young man in good health. Some clones in this sample may be carry-over from other donors' samples. The CDR3 here is CASTTTGGEQYF. In DNA form, the CDR3 reads TGTGCCAGCACCACAACAGGGGGCGAGCAGTACTTC.